Listed here is a single T cell receptor beta chain. This sample was included in a study of control samples from healthy donors and cancer patients. Here immunoSEQ multiplex PCR was the method, and the copy in TCRdb shows in-frame clones only, minus some. In the table there are fewer than 200,000 clones, around nine tenths of which are singletons. Germline CDR1 reads MNHEY; CDR2 reads SMNVEV (reference sequence). CDR3 length equals 14 residues. Germline trimming cut 8 bases from V and 4 bases from J; bases unmatched to any gene: 3. Sequenced material: blood. The rearrangement links TRBV27 to TRBJ1-5; the match to TRBD1 covers 12 bases. The receptor comes from a man aged 30 to 45 in good health. CDR3 bases: TGTGCCAGCTGGGGACAGGGGGCAAATCAGCCCCAGCATTTT. Residues: CASWGQGANQPQHF.